This is a list of T cell receptor beta chains from one sample in a study of T cells in Graves' hyperthyroidism and ophthalmopathy. TCRdb independently ran MiXCR on the multiplex PCR reads; one entry per CDR3 protein. The sample gives fewer than 850,000 distinct CDR3 sequences, roughly a sixth of which show up once; around 16% is in the top ten. The sequencing sample was made of blood. The receptors were gathered from a man aged 50-60 years with Graves' hyperthyroidism. Each CDR3 is given with its conserved first and last residue. The order of the fields is V gene, D gene, clone size, J gene, CDR3 length, CDR3 DNA, CDR3 protein. A D gene is named only where the DNA matches it firmly. The size field is filled for only some rows; it gives once, few, many or a size class.

>TRBV12-3/TRBV12-4|TRBD1|many|TRBJ1-1|15
TGTGCCAGCAGTCTCCCCGGGACAGTGAACACTGAAGCTTTCTTT
CASSLPGTVNTEAFF
>TRBV2|.|many|TRBJ1-1|11
TGTGCCAACCAGGCTTTGACTGAAGCTTTCTTT
CANQALTEAFF
>TRBV27|TRBD2|many|TRBJ2-7|16
TGTGCCAGCAGTTTGAAACTAGCGGGGGTCTCCTACGAGCAGTACTTC
CASSLKLAGVSYEQYF
>TRBV19|TRBD1|many|TRBJ2-3|14
TGTGCCAGTAGTATAGGAGGGGGCGAGGATACGCAGTATTTT
CASSIGGGEDTQYF
>TRBV19|.|.|TRBJ1-5|13
TGTGCCAGTAGTCCGGGACCTAATCAGCCCCAGCATTTT
CASSPGPNQPQHF
>TRBV28|.|.|TRBJ1-6|15
TGTGCCAGCAGCTCGCCCGACCCTAGGGATTCACCCCTCCACTTT
CASSSPDPRDSPLHF
>TRBV11-2|.|many|TRBJ1-6|13
TGTGCCAGCAGTGTAACCGGGAATTCACCCCTCCACTTT
CASSVTGNSPLHF
>TRBV19|.|few|TRBJ1-1|16
TGTGCCAGTAGTCTGGGGGCGAATTTGGGAGGCACTGAAGCTTTCTTT
CASSLGANLGGTEAFF
>TRBV19|TRBD1|many|TRBJ1-3|16
TGTGCCACCCGACAAAGACAGGGGAGAAATGGAAACACCATATATTTT
CATRQRQGRNGNTIYF
>TRBV7-2|.|many|TRBJ2-7|13
TGTGCCAGCAGCTTATTAAGGGATTACGAGCAGTACTTC
CASSLLRDYEQYF
>TRBV10-3|.|many|TRBJ2-7|12
TGTGCCATCAGCAAGGACTTCTACGAGCAGTACTTC
CAISKDFYEQYF
>TRBV28|.|many|TRBJ1-1|13
TGTGCCAGCAGTTTGGACGGAGGCACTGAAGCTTTCTTT
CASSLDGGTEAFF
>TRBV10-2|.|.|TRBJ2-1|13
TGCGCCAGCTCCTTTGACAGGCGGTATGAGCAGTTCTTC
CASSFDRRYEQFF
>TRBV12-3/TRBV12-4|.|.|TRBJ1-2|11
TGTGCCAGCAGAGACAGGCGTGGCTACACCTTC
CASRDRRGYTF
>TRBV5-1|.|many|TRBJ2-6|13
TGCGCCAGCAGCTTGGAGGTGAGCAACGTCCTGACTTTC
CASSLEVSNVLTF
>TRBV28|TRBD1|many|TRBJ2-7|11
TGTGCCAGCAGTGTGACAGGGGAGCAGTACTTC
CASSVTGEQYF
>TRBV7-6|.|.|TRBJ2-2|17
TGTGCCAGCACTCTCGCCGGCAGCGGCACGAACACCGGGGAGCTGTTTTTT
CASTLAGSGTNTGELFF
>TRBV3-1|TRBD2|many|TRBJ2-1|15
TGTGCCAGCAGTCTAGCGGGGATGGAAGGGGTTGAGCAGTTCTTC
CASSLAGMEGVEQFF
>TRBV11-2|TRBD2|many|TRBJ2-1|15
TGTGCCAGCAGCTTAGAACTAGCGGCCTACAATGAGCAGTTCTTC
CASSLELAAYNEQFF
>TRBV2|.|many|TRBJ2-1|15
TGTGCCAGCAGTCAAGCACCGGAGGGGAGAGGTGAGCAGTTCTTC
CASSQAPEGRGEQFF
>TRBV5-1|.|many|TRBJ2-7|13
TGCGCCAGCAGCTTGGAAGGGGCCGGCGAGCAGTACTTC
CASSLEGAGEQYF
>TRBV29-1|.|many|TRBJ2-3|12
TGCAGCTTAATCACAACGGCGGATACGCAGTATTTT
CSLITTADTQYF
>TRBV20-1|.|many|TRBJ2-5|15
TGCAGTGCCCCACCTTCGCCTCCGTACCAAGAGACCCAGTACTTC
CSAPPSPPYQETQYF
>TRBV4-1|TRBD2|.|TRBJ2-7|18
TGCGCCAGCAGCCAAGATACTGCAAGGACTAGCGGACTCTACGAGCAGTACTTC
CASSQDTARTSGLYEQYF
>TRBV11-2|.|few|TRBJ2-1|18
TGTGCCAGCAGCTTAGCGCTAACCGGACACAATCCTTACAATGAGCAGTTCTTC
CASSLALTGHNPYNEQFF
>TRBV30|.|few|TRBJ1-5|15
TGTGCCTGGAGTGTCGGGACTCATAGCAATCAGCCCCAGCATTTT
CAWSVGTHSNQPQHF
>TRBV10-2|.|.|TRBJ2-1|16
TGCGCCAGCAGTGAGTCCATTGAGCAGGGAAGGAATGAGCAGTTCTTC
CASSESIEQGRNEQFF
>TRBV18|TRBD1|few|TRBJ1-4|14
TGTGCCAGCTCACCGGGGACAGGGGACGAAAAACTGTTTTTT
CASSPGTGDEKLFF
>TRBV2|.|many|TRBJ2-1|14
TGTGCCAGCAGAACCGGGACATTGGTGAGGGAGCAGTTCTTC
CASRTGTLVREQFF
>TRBV10-2|.|.|TRBJ2-1|12
TGCGCCAGCACGGCGGTGTACAATGAGCAGTTCTTC
CASTAVYNEQFF
>TRBV12-3/TRBV12-4|TRBD2|many|TRBJ2-7|14
TGTGCCAGCAGTTCTGGCTGGGAGGGTAACGAGCAGTACTTC
CASSSGWEGNEQYF
>TRBV10-2|.|.|TRBJ2-1|13
TGCGCCAGCTTTAGGGACAAATGGGATGAGCAGTTCTTC
CASFRDKWDEQFF
>TRBV29-1|.|few|TRBJ1-1|14
TGCAGCGTTGCGAGGGGGACCATGAACACTGAAGCTTTCTTT
CSVARGTMNTEAFF
>TRBV6-1|TRBD2|many|TRBJ2-1|16
TGTGCCAGCAGTAGCCGGCTAGCGGGAGATGATGGTGAGCAGTTCTTC
CASSSRLAGDDGEQFF
>TRBV5-6|TRBD1|many|TRBJ1-1|15
TGTGCCAGCAGCTTTACAGGGGGCGGAAGCACTGAAGCTTTCTTT
CASSFTGGGSTEAFF
>TRBV20-1|.|few|TRBJ1-1|15
TGCAGTGCTAGAGATCAGGGATCCATATGGGTAACGGCTTTCTTT
CSARDQGSIWVTAFF
>TRBV10-2|.|many|TRBJ1-1|12
TGCGCCAGCCAAAACAGATACACTGAAGCTTTCTTT
CASQNRYTEAFF
>TRBV28|.|many|TRBJ2-1|16
TGTGCCAGCAGTTCTATCCCATGGCCCGACTACAATGAGCAGTTCTTC
CASSSIPWPDYNEQFF
>TRBV19|TRBD2|.|TRBJ2-1|13
TGTGCCAGTAGTCCCGGACTAGCATACGAGCAGTTCTTC
CASSPGLAYEQFF
>TRBV6-6|.|few|TRBJ1-1|15
TGTGCCAGCAGTTACGATTCCCCCGCGGGAGGTGAAGCTTTCTTT
CASSYDSPAGGEAFF
>TRBV7-9|.|few|TRBJ2-3|16
TGTGCCAGCAGCCCCCAGGGACCAGCCCTCACAGATACGCAGTATTTT
CASSPQGPALTDTQYF
>TRBV7-2|.|.|TRBJ1-5|17
TGTGCCAGCAGCGCAACCGCCGGGACTCTCCCTCGGGCGCCCCAGCATTTT
CASSATAGTLPRAPQHF
>TRBV27|.|.|TRBJ2-1|15
TGTGCCAGCAGTTTAGGGCAGGGATCTAACAATGAGCAGTTCTTC
CASSLGQGSNNEQFF
>TRBV12-5|.|many|TRBJ2-1|19
TGTGCTAGTGGTTTGGCTTATGGGAGCGGAAGGGGGTCCTACAATGAGCAGTTCTTC
CASGLAYGSGRGSYNEQFF
>TRBV12-3/TRBV12-4|.|many|TRBJ2-2|16
TGTGCCAGCAGTTTATCAGGGATTTCGAACACCGGGGAGCTGTTTTTT
CASSLSGISNTGELFF
>TRBV6-1|TRBD2|many|TRBJ2-7|14
TGTGCCAGCAGTCGGACTAGCGGGTTCTACGAGCAGTACTTC
CASSRTSGFYEQYF
>TRBV29-1|.|.|TRBJ1-1|14
TGCAGCGTTGAAGATGGTGACAGGCGAACCAAAGCTTTCTTT
CSVEDGDRRTKAFF
>TRBV15|.|.|TRBJ2-5|12
TGTGCCACCAGCAGATATCCGGAGACCCAGTACTTC
CATSRYPETQYF
>TRBV6-6|TRBD2|many|TRBJ2-7|15
TGTGCCAGCAGTTACGAACTAGCGGGGCCCTACGAGCAGTACTTC
CASSYELAGPYEQYF
>TRBV9|TRBD1|.|TRBJ1-1|15
TGTGCCAGCAGCGTCGGACAGGGGGCCCAATATGAAGCTTTCTTT
CASSVGQGAQYEAFF
>TRBV20-1|.|few|TRBJ2-3|14
TGCAGTGCTATTGGGATTAGCGGCACAGATACGCAGTATTTT
CSAIGISGTDTQYF